The 7 T cell receptor beta chains presented below share a single source sample, sequenced in a study of blood T cell repertoires in COVID-19. Data came from immunoSEQ multiplex PCR; TCRdb stores just in-frame clones and leaves some out. This repertoire shows about 120,000 clones, about 83% found once; its top ten account for 3% to 5%. The specimen sequenced was peripheral blood. These TCRs come from a man aged 60 to 75 with acute or convalescent COVID-19.

The chain joins TRBV6-2 or TRBV6-3 to TRBJ2-1; D is ambiguous. Looked up from germline, CDR1 is MNHEY and CDR2 is SVGEGT. CDR3 length equals 13 residues. The V and J ends lost 5 bases and 3 bases respectively, with 8 bases between them. The CDR3 DNA sequence: TGTGCCAGCAGTCCCCAGGTCTACAATGAGCAGTTCTTC. Protein product: CASSPQVYNEQFF.

This clone was seen just once. V and J are TRBV19 and TRBJ2-7; D perhaps matches TRBD2 (6 bases). V lost 3 bases and J lost 4, with 13 bases in between. CDR1 and CDR2 (germline): LNHDA, SQIVND (reference sequence). The CDR3 is 14 residues long. The CDR3 nucleotides are TGTGCCAGTAGTATGGCCATGGGGACTTACGAGCAGTACTTC. As protein: CASSMAMGTYEQYF.

V and J are TRBV7-7 and TRBJ2-7; 7 positions agree with TRBD1. J was trimmed by 0 bases and V by 5 bases; bases with no gene match: 4. The length of the CDR3 is 14 residues. Germline V gives CDR1 SSHAT, CDR2 FNYEAQ (reference sequence). CDR3 coding DNA: TGTGCCAGCAGCCCGGGACAGAGCTCCTACGAGCAGTACTTC. Amino acid sequence: CASSPGQSSYEQYF.

The chain is built from TRBV15 and TRBJ2-6, with D unresolved. This CDR3 has 16 amino acids. Trimming took 0 bases from V and 8 from J, leaving 14 bases between them. From germline, CDR1 is LNHNV and CDR2 YYDKDF (reference sequence). CDR3 nucleotide sequence: TGTGCCACCAGCAGAGAGGCGGTCTCTCGTACCAACGTCCTGACTTTC. Encoded protein: CATSREAVSRTNVLTF.

This sequence joins TRBV6-2 or TRBV6-3 and TRBJ1-1; 7 nucleotides match TRBD1. Germline V CDR1 and CDR2: MNHEY, SVGEGT. Germline trimming cut 5 bases from V and 1 base from J; bases unmatched to any gene: 13. The CDR3 extends over 17 amino acids. The CDR3 DNA sequence: TGTGCCAGCAGTACCCGGCGACAGGGCAAGTGGAACACTGAAGCTTTCTTT. Protein: CASSTRRQGKWNTEAFF.

CDR3 protein: CASSPAPGGTSAYEQYF. CDR3 in DNA: TGCGCCAGCAGCCCTGCCCCGGGGGGGACTTCGGCCTACGAGCAGTACTTC. The V call is TRBV4-1, the J call TRBJ2-7, with TRBD2 matching over 8 bases. Unmatched junction bases numbered 13, after V lost 4 bases and J lost 2 bases. This CDR3 spans 17 amino acids. Germline-derived CDR1 and CDR2 are MGHRA and YSYEKL.

The gene calls are TRBV27 and TRBJ2-7; 7 bases are shared with TRBD2. Germline V lookup: CDR1 MNHEY, CDR2 SMNVEV (reference sequence). This CDR3 is built from 15 residues. Trimming took 4 bases from V and 3 from J; bases not matched to a gene: 9. The chain's CDR3 is CASSYTAGAVYEQYF. The CDR3 DNA reads TGTGCCAGCAGTTATACGGCGGGAGCGGTCTACGAGCAGTACTTC.